The T cell receptor beta chain described here comes from a study of blood T cells in healthy people across ages. Alongside a J-beta primer mix, a sample-barcoded 5' primer served in a second PCR lasting 7 to 11 cycles. MiXCR was run by TCRdb on the 5' RACE reads, yielding one entry per CDR3 protein. The repertoire includes 380,000 or so distinct CDR3 sequences, about 52% of them detected once, and under 60% sits in the top ten. As for this clonotype: No antigen is known for it.

Findings and limits, study-wide: Aged donors had fewer naive CD4+ cells and lower diversity than long-lived donors.

This CDR3 spans 14 amino acids. J gave up 9 bases and V 6 bases, and 10 bases lay outside the gene matches. Germline-derived CDR1 and CDR2 are MDHEN and SYDVKM. The TCR originated in a man in his fifties or sixties in good health. Specimen: blood. The V and J genes are TRBV28 and TRBJ2-1, with TRBD2 identical over 8 bases. CDR3 sequence (DNA): TGTGCCAGCAGGCTTATCAACGGGAGGGGTGAGCAGTTCTTC. Its protein product is CASRLINGRGEQFF.